Listed here are 27 T cell receptor beta chains from one sample, sequenced in a study of T cell responses to AZD1222 COVID-19 vaccine. Assay used: immunoSEQ multiplex PCR; TCRdb lists only in-frame clones, some missing. The sample lists 110,000 or so clones; around 89% were seen once. Specimen: peripheral blood, collected 28 days after the second AZD1222 dose. The receptors derive from an adult who received the AZD1222 COVID-19 vaccine.

The chain recombines TRBV7-6 with TRBJ1-6; the D is unclear. Germline V gene data show CDR1 as SGHVS and CDR2 as FNYEAQ. Between the trimmed V and J ends, which lost 1 base and 5 bases, there was a span of 6 bases. The CDR3 has 14 amino acids. CDR3 amino acids: CASSLGQNNSPLHF. DNA for the CDR3: TGTGCCAGCAGCTTAGGTCAGAATAATTCACCCCTCCACTTT.

The CDR3 loop is CASSTPGAEAFF. CDR3 bases: TGTGCCAGCAGTACGCCAGGGGCTGAAGCTTTCTTT. The V gene is TRBV6-5, the J gene TRBJ1-1, with D possibly TRBD1 on 6 matching bases. The V and J ends lost 5 bases and 6 bases respectively, with 10 bases between them. The CDR3 runs to 12 residues. The germline CDR1 and CDR2 sequences are MNHEY and SVGAGI.

The J gene is TRBJ1-1, the V gene TRBV11-2, with TRBD1 as a possible D gene (6 bases). The V end lost 0 bases, the J end lost 1 base, and 9 bases lay between the germline ends. CDR1 SGHAT and CDR2 FQNNGV come from the germline V gene. This CDR3 region has 15 residues. In DNA form, the CDR3 reads TGTGCCAGCAGCTTAGATCCGGGACAGAACACTGAAGCTTTCTTT. It translates to CASSLDPGQNTEAFF.

V and J are TRBV9 and TRBJ1-3; D call uncertain. Trimming took off 0 bases at V and 2 bases at J, with 9 bases between the two ends. The germline V gene has CDR1 SGDLS and CDR2 YYNGEE. CDR3 length: 15 amino acids. The CDR3 region has the DNA TGTGCCAGCAGCGTAGGGCTAGGGACTGGAAACACCATATATTTT. It encodes CASSVGLGTGNTIYF.

This chain links TRBV6-5 with TRBJ2-2; no definite D call. This CDR3 is built from 15 residues. Germline V lookup: CDR1 MNHEY, CDR2 SVGAGI. Trimming removed 10 bases from V and 1 base from J, with 16 bases in between. CDR3 residues: CATLRDQLNTGELFF. CDR3 DNA: TGTGCCACTCTTAGAGACCAACTGAACACCGGGGAGCTGTTTTTT.

This sequence joins TRBV28 and TRBJ1-4; a possible D gene is TRBD1 (6 bases). CDR1 is MDHEN, CDR2 SYDVKM, per germline. This CDR3 has 17 amino acids. V lost 3 bases and J 8 bases, leaving 22 bases between the germline ends. In nucleotides, the CDR3 is TGTGCCAGCAGTTTGACCCCCAGGTCGGGGGCCGGAGAAAAACTGTTTTTT. Encoded protein: CASSLTPRSGAGEKLFF.

V gene TRBV4-2 combines with J gene TRBJ2-5; 11 bases are a match to TRBD2. This CDR3 spans 16 amino acids. Germline lookup yields CDR1 LGHNA and CDR2 YNFKEQ. V lost 0 bases to trimming and J lost 4 bases; unmatched junction nucleotides: 4. CDR3 coding DNA: TGTGCCAGCAGCCAAGAAGTAGCGGGGGGGCGAGAGACCCAGTACTTC. Its translation is CASSQEVAGGRETQYF.

This rearrangement joins TRBV5-1 to TRBJ1-4; D is possibly TRBD1 (5 bases). V lost 1 base, J lost 4 bases, and 8 bases lay in between. The CDR3 is 14 residues long. CDR1 and CDR2 (germline): SGHRS, YFSETQ. The CDR3 DNA reads as TGCGCCAGCAGCTTGAGGGACCTTAATGAAAAACTGTTTTTT. Encoded protein: CASSLRDLNEKLFF.

CDR3 residues: CATTRIGTAKNIQYF. The CDR3 bases are TGTGCCACCACCCGAATCGGAACAGCCAAAAACATTCAGTACTTC. The V and J genes are TRBV15 and TRBJ2-4, with D unclear. Germline CDR1 reads LNHNV; CDR2 reads YYDKDF (reference sequence). The CDR3 is 15 residues long. V lost 7 bases to trimming and J lost 0 bases, with 13 bases between them.

The V gene is TRBV19, the J gene TRBJ1-4; no firm D call. The CDR3 totals 15 residues. V was cut by 4 bases and J by 0 bases, with 9 bases left in between. Germline lookup yields CDR1 LNHDA and CDR2 SQIVND (reference sequence). Here the CDR3 DNA reads TGTGCCAGTAGTACTCCGGGCTCAACTAATGAAAAACTGTTTTTT. It specifies CASSTPGSTNEKLFF.

This chain links TRBV10-3 with TRBJ1-1, with D possibly TRBD1 on 6 matching bases. Germline V gene sequence: CDR1 ENHRY, CDR2 SYGVKD. CDR3 length: 13 residues. Here the CDR3 reads CVSRRDMNTEAFF. The DNA of the CDR3 is TGTGTCTCTAGACGGGACATGAACACTGAAGCTTTCTTT.

This clone turned up a few times. This rearrangement joins TRBV27 to TRBJ2-3, with unresolved D. Germline V gives CDR1 MNHEY, CDR2 SMNVEV (reference sequence). CDR3 length: 13 residues. The ends were cut back, 5 bases at V and 3 bases at J, with 9 bases in the middle. The CDR3 nucleotides are TGTGCCAGCAGTATTTATTATACAGATACGCAGTATTTT. This codes for CASSIYYTDTQYF.

A note on this clone: A much larger clone sits a single nucleotide away, making a read error possible. The chain uses TRBV16 and TRBJ1-2; D is unclear. This CDR3 spans 12 amino acids. With 3 bases removed from V and 2 bases from J, the gap between germline ends came to 4 bases. Germline V lookup: CDR1 KGHSY, CDR2 FQNENV. The chain's CDR3 is CASSQGNYGYTF. The CDR3 region has the DNA TGTGCCAGCAGCCAGGGGAACTATGGCTACACCTTC.

The chain carries TRBV12-5 and TRBJ1-3; the D gene is possibly TRBD1 (6 bases). This CDR3 region has 15 residues. The germline V and J ends were trimmed by 1 base and 4 bases, with 11 bases remaining between them. Looked up from germline, CDR1 is LGHNT and CDR2 is FRNRAP. CDR3 sequence (DNA): TGTGCTAGTGGTTTGGGTACAGGGACGGGAAACACCATATATTTT. This sequence encodes CASGLGTGTGNTIYF.

The chain links TRBV19 to TRBJ1-5, with 8 positions matching TRBD1. V shed 4 bases and J 3 bases; nucleotides not matched to a gene: 2. The CDR3 consists of 14 residues. Germline V CDR1 and CDR2: LNHDA, SQIVND (reference sequence). This CDR3 is CASSKGQVNQPQHF. The CDR3 DNA is TGTGCCAGTAGTAAGGGACAGGTCAATCAGCCCCAGCATTTT. The entire variable domain, with the rest obtained from reference TRBV19 and TRBJ1-5, is as follows: DGGITQSPKYLFRKEGQNVTLSCEQNLNHDAMYWYRQDPGQGLRLIYYSQIVNDFQKGDIAEGYSVSREKKESFPLTVTSAQKNPTAFYLCASSKGQVNQPQHFGDGTRLSIL.

The chain recombines TRBV3-1 (or the pseudogene TRBV3-2) with TRBJ1-1, with D tentatively TRBD1 (5 bases). Germline CDR1 is LGHDT and CDR2 is YNNKEL (reference sequence). The CDR3 runs to 16 residues. V was cut by 3 bases and J by 2 bases, with 16 bases left in between. The CDR3 DNA is TGTGCCAGCAGCCAGGTGGCCTATGGGGGAAACACTGAAGCTTTCTTT. This sequence encodes CASSQVAYGGNTEAFF.

The gene calls are TRBV7-9 and TRBJ2-3, with TRBD2 as a possible D gene (6 bases). The CDR3 consists of 14 residues. The V end was cut by 1 base, the J end by 5 bases, with 10 bases between. Per the germline V gene, CDR1 is SEHNR and CDR2 is FQNEAQ (reference sequence). CDR3 loop: CASSLGVGGDTQYF. CDR3 sequence (DNA): TGTGCCAGCAGCTTAGGTGTGGGGGGAGATACGCAGTATTTT.

The gene calls are TRBV6-5 and TRBJ1-4; D is perhaps TRBD1 (6 bases). The germline V gene has CDR1 MNHEY and CDR2 SVGAGI. Trimming shortened V by 5 bases and J by 3 bases, and 13 bases separated the two germline ends. The CDR3 contains 15 residues. CDR3 protein: CASSPQGIANEKLFF. As DNA, the CDR3 is TGTGCCAGCAGTCCTCAGGGGATCGCTAATGAAAAACTGTTTTTT.

CDR3 DNA sequence: TGTGCCAGCAGCGCCGGGACAGACATGCGTTCCCAGCATTTT. Translating gives CASSAGTDMRSQHF. V gene TRBV9 combines with J gene TRBJ1-5; 7 bases match TRBD1. CDR1 and CDR2 from the germline V gene are SGDLS and YYNGEE. V lost 3 bases to trimming and J lost 11 bases; unmatched junction nucleotides: 11. This CDR3 has 14 residues.

This chain links TRBV4-1 with TRBJ2-6, with 9 bases identical to TRBD1. Germline lookup yields CDR1 MGHRA and CDR2 YSYEKL. This CDR3 region has 16 residues. The J segment lost 1 base and the V segment lost 3 bases, leaving 1 base of the junction unmatched. CDR3 DNA sequence: TGCGCCAGCAGCCAGGGACAGGGATCTGGGGCCAACGTCCTGACTTTC. Amino acid sequence: CASSQGQGSGANVLTF.

The chain combines TRBV14 with TRBJ1-4; D not certain. Germline CDR1 is SGHDN and CDR2 is FVKESK. Trimming left V 1 base short and J 8 bases short, with 8 bases between. The CDR3 totals 13 residues. The DNA of the CDR3 is TGTGCCAGCAGCCAAGCAGGAGACGAAAAACTGTTTTTT. Translated, it gives CASSQAGDEKLFF.

This chain connects TRBV2 to TRBJ1-2; D remains ambiguous. V gave up 6 bases and J gave up 3 bases, with 11 bases separating them. Germline lookup yields CDR1 SNHLY and CDR2 FYNNEI. The CDR3 length is 13 residues. The CDR3 reads CASSPQAHYGYTF. In DNA form, the CDR3 reads TGTGCCAGCAGCCCGCAGGCCCACTATGGCTACACCTTC.

The rearrangement links TRBV9 to TRBJ1-1; no clear D gene. CDR3 size: 15 residues. Trimming pared 0 bases from V and 6 bases from J, leaving 15 bases between. Germline-derived CDR1 and CDR2 are SGDLS and YYNGEE. CDR3 region: CASSVARAGSAEAFF. The CDR3 nucleotides read TGTGCCAGCAGCGTAGCGAGGGCAGGCAGCGCTGAAGCTTTCTTT.

The chain combines TRBV6-2 or TRBV6-3 with TRBJ2-7; possibly TRBD2 for D (6 bases). The germline CDR1 and CDR2 sequences are MNHEY and SVGEGT. The CDR3 contains 14 residues. V shed 7 bases and J shed 2 bases, with 15 bases lying between them. DNA of the CDR3: TGTGCCAGCAACCCGGGACTGGTCGCCTACGAGCAGTACTTC. Its translation is CASNPGLVAYEQYF.

The gene calls are TRBV10-3 and TRBJ2-1, with 8 positions matching TRBD1. Per the germline V gene, CDR1 is ENHRY and CDR2 is SYGVKD. After removal of 3 bases from V and 8 bases from J, the junction contained 12 bases not matched to a gene. The CDR3 is made up of 16 amino acids. In DNA form, the CDR3 reads TGTGCCATCAGTGATTCGAAGACAGGGGCTTACGATGAGCAGTTCTTC. Translation gives CAISDSKTGAYDEQFF.

The rearrangement uses TRBV15 and TRBJ2-5, with D possibly being TRBD1 (5 bases). CDR1 and CDR2 (germline): LNHNV, YYDKDF (reference sequence). The CDR3 loop spans 16 amino acids. V gave up 2 bases and J gave up 5 bases, with 18 bases separating them. The CDR3 loop reads CATSRSTGDTPETQYF. The CDR3 DNA follows: TGTGCCACCAGCAGATCTACAGGAGACACACCGGAGACCCAGTACTTC.

This chain joins TRBV4-1 and TRBJ1-3; no reliable D call. The CDR3 runs to 14 residues. The V gene's germline CDR1 is MGHRA and CDR2 YSYEKL. V was shortened by 1 base and J by 0 bases, with 4 bases between the two germline ends. For the CDR3, the DNA is TGCGCCAGCAGCCAAGTGGGCTCTGGAAACACCATATATTTT. It codes for CASSQVGSGNTIYF.